The clone carrying this T cell receptor (beta chain) was counted at least ten times. The junction differs from germline at one of its ends, possibly a read error. The germline V gene encodes CDR1 LGHNA and CDR2 YNFKEQ. The CDR3 has 12 residues. TCRdb re-analysed the RT-PCR reads in MiXCR, keeping a single row per CDR3 protein. This table holds more than 600,000 distinct CDR3 sequences, 14% found once. The sequence was collected from a female donor in good health, serving as a healthy control. Sequencing was done on a sample of memory CD4+ T cells from blood. J is TRBJ2-2 and V is TRBV4-2, with D possibly being TRBD1 (6 bases). The CDR3 DNA is TGTGCCAGCAGCCAAGATATAGGGGGGCTGTTTTTT. This encodes CASSQDIGGLFF.